These T cell receptor beta chains were read from a single sample in a study of cytomegalovirus exposure and HLA in healthy donors. Produced via immunoSEQ multiplex PCR; TCRdb's table is partial and in-frame only. This sample has 150,000 to 200,000 clones; 75% to 90% occur once, and the top ten carry 0.65%. The sample was PBMCs. Source of these receptors: a boy younger than 18 in good health and CMV-seronegative. CDR3s include the opening cysteine and the closing phenylalanine or tryptophan. The D gene is left open where the match is weak. Where a row states a size, it is once, few, many or the class of an expanded clone; other rows omit it.

v_call,clone_size,j_call,d_call,cdr3_nt,cdr3_aa
TRBV15,.,TRBJ2-5,TRBD1,TGTGCCACCAGCCCTTGGGACAGGGAAGAGACCCAGTACTTC,CATSPWDREETQYF
TRBV9,.,TRBJ2-1,.,TGTGCCAGCAGCATGGACACGTACAATGAGCAGTTCTTC,CASSMDTYNEQFF
TRBV5-1,.,TRBJ2-1,TRBD2,TGCGCCAGCAGCTTACTAGCGGGAGTTTTCAATGAGCAGTTCTTC,CASSLLAGVFNEQFF
TRBV9,.,TRBJ2-5,.,TGTGCCAGCAGCGTAGGCGGGGGCGAGGGGGAGACCCAGTACTTC,CASSVGGGEGETQYF
TRBV5-1,.,TRBJ2-1,TRBD2,TGCGCCAGCAGCTTGGGGGACTACTCCTACAATGAGCAGTTCTTC,CASSLGDYSYNEQFF
TRBV6-6,.,TRBJ2-4,.,TGTGCCAGCAGTAGATCGGGAGTACCGAAAAACATTCAGTACTTC,CASSRSGVPKNIQYF
TRBV19,.,TRBJ2-3,.,TGTGCCACCGAACGTACGCAGGGGCGTACGTCGAAGAAGCAGTATTTT,CATERTQGRTSKKQYF
TRBV5-5,.,TRBJ2-2,.,TGTGCCAGCAGCTTGGGTGGAGAGGCCGGGGAGCTGTTTTTT,CASSLGGEAGELFF
TRBV19,.,TRBJ1-1,.,TGTGCCAGTAGTAGGGCTTTATCCTATTTGAACACTGAAGCTTTCTTT,CASSRALSYLNTEAFF
TRBV5-1,.,TRBJ1-1,TRBD1,TGCGCCAGCAGCCTGCGGGACAGGGGAACTGAAGCTTTCTTT,CASSLRDRGTEAFF
TRBV6-1,.,TRBJ2-5,.,TGTGCCAGCAGTGAGCCAGGACTTGGGGGGGAGACCCAGTACTTC,CASSEPGLGGETQYF
TRBV6-5,.,TRBJ1-4,.,TGTGCCAGCAGTCGAAAGTCCGGGACAAGAGAAAAACTGTTTTTT,CASSRKSGTREKLFF
TRBV11-2,.,TRBJ2-2,TRBD2,TGTGCCAGCAGCCATTTAACTAGCGGGAGGGCCAAGGGGGAGCTGTTTTTT,CASSHLTSGRAKGELFF
TRBV5-1,.,TRBJ2-5,TRBD2,TGCGCCAGCAGCTTGGTAGGAGCGGGGGATGAGACCCAGTACTTC,CASSLVGAGDETQYF
TRBV10-3,few,TRBJ2-7,.,TGTGCCATCAAGGAGAATCCCTACGAGCAGTACTTC,CAIKENPYEQYF
TRBV5-1,.,TRBJ2-2,TRBD1,TGCGCCAGCAGCAGGACAGGGTCTGTTACCGGGGAGCTGTTTTTT,CASSRTGSVTGELFF
TRBV7-2,.,TRBJ2-5,.,TGTGCCAGCAGCCCTGGGGGGGGCGCAGGAGAGACCCAGTACTTC,CASSPGGGAGETQYF
TRBV4-1,.,TRBJ2-7,.,TGCGCCAGCAGCCATCGCCCCTCGCGGGATTCCTACGAGCAGTACTTC,CASSHRPSRDSYEQYF
TRBV5-1,.,TRBJ1-2,TRBD1,TGCGCCAGCCGCTTCCAGGGGGCGGCTGGCTATGGCTACACCTTC,CASRFQGAAGYGYTF
TRBV7-9,.,TRBJ2-5,TRBD1,TGTTCCAGCAGCTCGGCCTATCCACTCAGGGGGCGCGGGGAGGAGACCCAGTACTTC,CSSSSAYPLRGRGEETQYF
TRBV30,.,TRBJ2-1,.,TGTGCCTGGCTTCGGGGGTTTTCACCGGGTGAGCAGTTCTTC,CAWLRGFSPGEQFF
TRBV13,.,TRBJ1-1,.,TGTGCCAGCAGCAACCAGGTAACCACGAACACTGAAGCTTTCTTT,CASSNQVTTNTEAFF
TRBV14,.,TRBJ2-7,TRBD1,TGTGCCAGCAGCCACAAGGACAGGGCCTACGAGCAGTACTTC,CASSHKDRAYEQYF
TRBV2,.,TRBJ1-2,.,TGTGCCAGCAGTGGACGACAGACTAACTATGGCTACACCTTC,CASSGRQTNYGYTF
TRBV11-2,.,TRBJ2-2,.,TGTGCCAGCAGCTTAGCAGGGGGGAAGCTGTTTTTT,CASSLAGGKLFF
TRBV30,.,TRBJ2-2,TRBD1,TGTGCCTGGACCGACAGGGTAGCCGGGGAGCTGTTTTTT,CAWTDRVAGELFF
TRBV5-1,.,TRBJ2-2,.,TGCGCCAGCAGCTTGATGACGGGTGTGGAGCTGTTTTTT,CASSLMTGVELFF